This T cell receptor (beta chain) was captured by sequencing in a study of blood T cell repertoires in COVID-19. Here immunoSEQ multiplex PCR was the method, and the copy in TCRdb shows in-frame clones only, minus some. The sample has 150,000 to 200,000 clones; 86% are singletons. CDR1 is MGHRA and CDR2 is YSYEKL in the germline V gene. CDR3 length: 15 amino acids. Trimming removed 7 bases at V and 5 bases at J, with 18 bases between. The sample was PBMCs or T cells enriched from blood (not recorded which). This TCR was recovered from a woman under 40 who had recovered from COVID-19. The chain couples TRBV4-1 to TRBJ2-1; possible D gene TRBD2, 5 bases. In nucleotides, the CDR3 is TGCGCCAGCAAAAACCTTGTAGGAGGAGACAATGAGCAGTTCTTC. Protein product: CASKNLVGGDNEQFF.